This T cell receptor (beta chain) was captured in a study of blood T cell repertoires in COVID-19. Authors' processing steps: Quantification of nucleated cells was approximated via reference gene primer amplification. Sequencing used immunoSEQ multiplex PCR; TCRdb keeps in-frame clones, though not all of them. Clone size and V and J calls were adopted from that table, with D and trimming inferred from the DNA. The sample has roughly 430,000 clones, roughly 84% seen once. Which cohort a participant joined came from the clinical history participants gave. Germline V lookup: CDR1 LNHDA, CDR2 SQIVND (reference sequence). The CDR3 contains 14 residues. V lost 4 bases to trimming and J lost 7 bases; unmatched junction nucleotides: 2.

The clonotype was recovered from a woman between 18 and 29 years old who had been exposed to COVID-19. The rearrangement joins TRBV19 to TRBJ1-5, with TRBD1 matching 12 bases. Input material: PBMCs or T cells enriched from blood (not recorded which). CDR3 DNA sequence: TGTGCCAGTAGTAGGGGACAGGGGGCGCAGCCCCAGCATTTT. It codes for CASSRGQGAQPQHF.